This entry is about one T cell receptor (beta chain). What it recognizes is unknown. Researchers barred patients who had uncontrolled infection, other autoimmune disease, pregnancy or lactation. The entry originates in a study of T cells in Graves' hyperthyroidism and ophthalmopathy. Findings of the study overall: Blood also showed most of the thyroid clonotypes that were expanded above 0.001.

Amplified regions were TCR beta CDR3 sequences from RNA transcripts. The HTBI primer set was used in a first-round RT-PCR of the TCR CDR3. From the multiplex PCR reads, TCRdb called clonotypes with MiXCR, one entry per CDR3 protein. The table lists just over 550,000 distinct CDR3 sequences, roughly 50% of them singletons. The CDR3 contains 11 residues. CDR1 is MNHNY and CDR2 is SVGAGI in the germline V gene (reference sequence). V lost 7 bases and J lost 16, with 14 bases in between. This sequence joins TRBV6-6 and TRBJ1-6, with a tentative D call TRBD1 (6 bases). The source of this sequence is a woman aged 18-29 years with Graves' hyperthyroidism. Sequenced input: peripheral blood or thyroid tissue (not recorded which). CDR3 residues: CASTNGDTLHF. DNA for the CDR3: TGTGCCAGCACCAACGGGGACACACTCCACTTT.